The sequence of this T cell receptor (beta chain) was determined in a study of blood T cell repertoires in COVID-19 (dated by TCRdb to 2018 to 2021). Concerning the study at large: Collaborator samples came from the United States, Italy and Spain and covered acute and convalescent phases of COVID-19. The material from the prospective study consisted of cDNA or gDNA derived from T cells, B-cell-depleted T cells, or PBMCs. Subjects who had been exposed to COVID-19, were actively infected with it, or had recovered from it provided the deeply sampled blood TCRbeta repertoires that made up the dataset. The repertoires were released in a freely available public database meant as a resource for research on the immune response to SARS-CoV-2. The samples were drawn from two sources: the first 160 participants of the ongoing ImmuneRACE study, and 950 to 1,500 subjects contributed by 6 global collaborators. A de-identified subject ID, COVID-19 status, age in years and sex were almost always included in the sample metadata. Where HLA class I and class II types were available, the types were taken from metadata supplied by the sample provider, not from assay-based typing.

The paper's findings and limits, for the study overall: Clinical and demographic metadata were provided uncurated, with the amount varying by source and participant.

The germline V and J ends show losses of 0 bases and 5 bases respectively, and no gene match explains 13 bases of the junction. The cysteine opens and the phenylalanine closes a CDR3 of 18 amino acids. Only the CDR3 DNA stays, 54 bases, in frame from base 1. Via the germline V gene (reference sequence), CDR1 is LNHDA and CDR2 SQIVND. In the prospective study, participants were about 18 to 100 years old, resided in approximately 25 geographic areas of the United States, and were enrolled through a virtual design. In the prospective study, participants were assigned to cohorts based on the clinical history participants reported in a screening survey and a study questionnaire. Recovered participants in ImmuneRACE Cohort 3 were defined as having two consecutive negative NP/OP PCR tests, clearance from a healthcare professional, or resolution of symptoms. Each participant in the prospective study had whole blood, serum and a nasopharyngeal or oropharyngeal swab collected by mobile phlebotomists. Participants in the prospective study had the option to provide additional blood draws and questionnaires over an approximately 2-month period. Prospective study blood samples were shipped either frozen or at room temperature before DNA extraction.

TCRbeta CDR3 regions were amplified from genomic DNA by means of the immunoSEQ Assay, a bias-controlled multiplex PCR. The source study handled its data this way. Within the assay, amplification of reference gene primers was used to estimate how many nucleated cells each sample contained. To quantify the absolute abundance of each unique TCRbeta CDR3 rearrangement, sequence reads were collapsed and filtered. For each sample, productive Simpson clonality was calculated as the square root of Simpson's diversity index over productive rearrangements. As stored in TCRdb, this immuneACCESS dataset retains in-frame rearrangements with V and J assigned. A fraction of the clones does not appear; measured against another copy, unresolved V genes explain less than half of the discrepancy, and the remainder lacks a known reason. From that table come the V and J calls and clone size; the DNA was used to work out D and trimming. Within this sample are over 200,000 clones, with approximately 80% of them counted one time only. The ten biggest clones cover roughly 1.8% of the sample.

Notes on this clone: Its recognized antigen is unknown. No base quality information exists; no much larger clone differs at one position.

The clonotype comes from a man aged 55 to 70 who had recovered from COVID-19. The chain was built from TRBV19 and TRBJ2-3; 8 bases in the middle match TRBD2. The source material was PBMCs or T cells enriched from blood (not recorded which). CDR3 sequence: CASSIDLFSGGLGDTQYF. The DNA sequence is as follows: TGTGCCAGTAGTATAGATCTATTCAGCGGGGGCCTCGGAGATACGCAGTATTTT.